This T cell receptor beta chain was captured by sequencing in a study of T cells after yellow fever vaccination. Study-wide results and caveats: The booster response re-showed most primary clones: 95% to 96% CD4, roughly 91% CD8. Just a small share of clonotypes turned up in the CD4 compartment as well as the CD8 compartment.

Comments on this clonotype: Its antigen is unidentified.

This CDR3 has 15 residues. Germline values: CDR1 SGDLS, CDR2 YYNGEE. The ends were cut back, 2 bases at V and 1 base at J, with 11 bases in the middle. 5'RACE template switching generated TCR cDNA, adding a universal primer site and UMIs. TCRdb independently ran MiXCR on the 5' RACE reads; one entry per CDR3 protein. Of about 240,000 distinct CDR3 sequences detected, 6.5% to 8.5% appear once; the ten largest clones hold approximately 0.85%. The chain has TRBV9 and TRBJ2-3; D possibly uses TRBD1 or TRBD2 (5 bases each). Specimen: CD4+ T cells sorted from PBMCs, collected 15 days after the yellow fever booster vaccination. This TCR was sampled from a man aged 25-40 years who received the YFV17D yellow fever vaccine. In nucleotides, the CDR3 is TGTGCCAGCAGCGTTACCTGGGACCGCACAGATACGCAGTATTTT. Its translation is CASSVTWDRTDTQYF.